Included here is one T cell receptor beta chain sequence, with context. What it binds is not known. These data belong to a study of CD8 T cells in Susac syndrome. Study-level results: In Susac syndrome, CD8+ expansion was highest in TEMRA and active disease.

RNA was extracted with the RNeasy kit, and a quantity of roughly 0.45 to 1 ug was reverse transcribed using random hexamers. TCRdb re-analysed the immunoSEQ multiplex PCR reads in MiXCR, keeping a single row per CDR3 protein. The sample contains 80,000 or so distinct CDR3 sequences, about 95% of which appear only once. V gave up 8 bases and J gave up 7 bases, with 11 bases separating them. Germline CDR1 SNHLY, CDR2 FYNNEI. The CDR3 length is 11 residues. The authors sequenced TCR beta from blood CD8+ and CD4+ T cells. The V gene is TRBV2, the J gene TRBJ2-5, with a tentative D call TRBD2 (5 bases). Source material: CD8+ T cells from PBMCs. The receptor comes from a human donor with Susac syndrome. The DNA for the CDR3 is TGTGCCAGCGAGGGCGGAGGGACCCAGTACTTC. Translation gives CASEGGGTQYF.